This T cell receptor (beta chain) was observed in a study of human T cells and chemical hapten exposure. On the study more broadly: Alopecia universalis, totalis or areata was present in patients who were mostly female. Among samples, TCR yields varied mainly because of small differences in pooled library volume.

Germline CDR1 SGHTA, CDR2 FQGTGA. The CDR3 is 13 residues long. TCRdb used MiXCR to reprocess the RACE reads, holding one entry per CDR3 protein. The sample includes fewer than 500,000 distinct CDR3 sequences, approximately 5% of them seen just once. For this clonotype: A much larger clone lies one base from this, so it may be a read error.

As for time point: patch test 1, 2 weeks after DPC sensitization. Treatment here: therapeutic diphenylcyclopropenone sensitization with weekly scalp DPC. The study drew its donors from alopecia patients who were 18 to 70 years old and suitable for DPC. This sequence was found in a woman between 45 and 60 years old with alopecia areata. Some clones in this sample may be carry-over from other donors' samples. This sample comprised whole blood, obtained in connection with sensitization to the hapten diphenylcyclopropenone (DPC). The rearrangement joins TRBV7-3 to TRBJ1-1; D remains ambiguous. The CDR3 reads CASSPTSNTEASF. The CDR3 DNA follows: TGTGCCAGCAGCCCGACTTCTAACACTGAAGCTTCCTTT.